The 11 T cell receptor beta chains presented below share a single source sample, sequenced in a study of CD8 T cells in Susac syndrome. Reverse transcription of roughly 0.5 to 1 ug RNA was carried out with random hexamers. TCRdb independently ran MiXCR on the immunoSEQ multiplex PCR reads; one entry per CDR3 protein. Altogether more than 150,000 distinct CDR3 sequences are present, approximately 95% being singletons, with the ten largest covering 0.15% to 0.2%. What was sequenced was CD8+ T cells from PBMCs. The source is a human donor with Susac syndrome.

This rearrangement joins TRBV29-1 to TRBJ1-1; no reliable D call. V was shortened by 0 bases and J by 1 base, with 6 bases between the two germline ends. Germline CDR1 and CDR2: SQVTM and ANQGSEA. The CDR3 totals 13 residues. The CDR3 DNA reads TGCAGCGTTGAAGACAGTGAGAACACTGAAGCTTTCTTT. Residues: CSVEDSENTEAFF. Drawing the rest from reference TRBV29-1 and TRBJ1-1, the complete variable domain is SAVISQKPSRDICQRGTSLTIQCQVDSQVTMMFWYRQQPGQSLTLIATANQGSEATYESGFVIDKFPISRPNLTFSTLTVSNMSPEDSSIYLCSVEDSENTEAFFGQGTRLTVV.

CDR3 DNA: TGTGCCAGCAGCTCCCGGACAGGCCAAGAGACCCAGTACTTC. Translation gives CASSSRTGQETQYF. V gene TRBV7-9 combines with J gene TRBJ2-5; 7 nucleotides agree with TRBD1. The CDR3 consists of 14 residues. Germline values: CDR1 SEHNR, CDR2 FQNEAQ (reference sequence). Unmatched junction bases numbered 3, after V lost 4 bases and J lost 1 base.

This chain links TRBV12-3 or TRBV12-4 with TRBJ1-6, with 9 bases aligning to TRBD1. The CDR3 length is 15 residues. Trimming cost V 4 bases and J 9 bases; bases outside gene matches: 7. CDR3 loop: CASSSQGAAGSPLHF. The CDR3 nucleotides read TGTGCCAGCAGTTCACAGGGGGCTGCAGGTTCACCCCTCCACTTT.

V and J are TRBV3-1 and TRBJ2-7; D may be TRBD1 (6 bases). Germline-derived CDR1 and CDR2 are LGHDT and YNNKEL (reference sequence). Trimming took 1 base from V and 7 from J, leaving 17 bases between them. This CDR3 is 15 amino acids long. This CDR3 is CASSQVWTDSYEQYF. The CDR3 nucleotides are TGTGCCAGCAGCCAAGTTTGGACAGATAGCTATGAGCAGTACTTC.

The rearrangement links TRBV3-1 to TRBJ2-2, with D tentatively TRBD1 (5 bases). V was clipped by 3 bases and J by 5 bases, with 7 bases between them. The CDR3 sequence is 13 residues long. Germline V gives CDR1 LGHDT, CDR2 YNNKEL (reference sequence). The CDR3 region has the DNA TGTGCCAGCAGCCAGGGGCGGACCGGGGAGCTGTTTTTT. It specifies CASSQGRTGELFF.

The chain has TRBV5-1 and TRBJ2-5, with D uncertain. The CDR3 sequence is 14 residues long. Trimming cost V 4 bases and J 5 bases, with 15 bases left between them. The V gene's germline CDR1 is SGHRS and CDR2 YFSETQ. CDR3 loop: CASSLDDGEETQYF. DNA of the CDR3: TGCGCCAGCAGCCTGGACGACGGCGAGGAGACCCAGTACTTC.

The chain links TRBV6-5 to TRBJ1-1; possibly TRBD1 for D (5 bases). The V gene's germline CDR1 is MNHEY and CDR2 SVGAGI. CDR3 length: 12 amino acids. V lost 8 bases to trimming and J lost 5 bases, with 12 bases between them. The CDR3 reads CASRLGGTEAFF. The CDR3 bases are TGTGCCAGCCGGCTGGGGGGAACTGAAGCTTTCTTT.

The gene calls are TRBV9 and TRBJ2-1; 7 nucleotides align to TRBD2. V shed 4 bases and J 10 bases; nucleotides not matched to a gene: 14. Per the germline V gene, CDR1 is SGDLS and CDR2 is YYNGEE. CDR3 length equals 15 residues. The CDR3 region is CASSSHRGVGLEQFF. In DNA, the CDR3 is TGTGCCAGCAGCTCTCATCGGGGGGTGGGACTAGAGCAGTTCTTC.

The V gene is TRBV7-9, the J gene TRBJ1-2, with D unclear. Deletions cut 5 bases from V and 8 bases from J, with 15 bases between. This CDR3 region has 13 residues. The germline CDR1 and CDR2 sequences are SEHNR and FQNEAQ (reference sequence). The CDR3 DNA reads TGTGCCAGCAGCCTGTCGTTGGAAAACGGCTACACCTTC. This encodes CASSLSLENGYTF.

This chain joins TRBV5-1 and TRBJ1-2, with D unresolved. Germline lookup yields CDR1 SGHRS and CDR2 YFSETQ. V lost 5 bases to trimming and J lost 0 bases, with 8 bases between them. The CDR3 sequence is 13 residues long. DNA of the CDR3: TGCGCCAGCAGGCCGACTGCTAACTATGGCTACACCTTC. It specifies CASRPTANYGYTF.

This rearrangement joins TRBV30 to TRBJ2-1; D might be TRBD1 (5 bases). V lost 2 bases and J 7 bases, leaving 9 bases between the germline ends. The CDR3 sequence is 12 residues long. The V gene's germline CDR1 is GTSNPN and CDR2 SVGIG (reference sequence). The chain's CDR3 is CAWSPQDNEQFF. The CDR3 nucleotides read TGTGCCTGGAGTCCACAGGATAATGAGCAGTTCTTC.